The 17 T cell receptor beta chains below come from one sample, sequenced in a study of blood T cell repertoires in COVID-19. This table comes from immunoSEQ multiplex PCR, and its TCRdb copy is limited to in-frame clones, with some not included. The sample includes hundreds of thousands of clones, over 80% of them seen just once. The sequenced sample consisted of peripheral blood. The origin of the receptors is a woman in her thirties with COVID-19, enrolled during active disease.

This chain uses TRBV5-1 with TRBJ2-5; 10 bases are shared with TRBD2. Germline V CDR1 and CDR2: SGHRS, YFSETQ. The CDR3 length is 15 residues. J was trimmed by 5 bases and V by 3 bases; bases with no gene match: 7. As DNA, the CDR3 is TGCGCCAGCAGCTCCTTAGGGACTAGCGAGGAGACCCAGTACTTC. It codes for CASSSLGTSEETQYF.

CDR3 sequence reads: CASSFGDTSYEQYF. DNA of the CDR3: TGTGCCAGCAGCTTTGGGGACACCTCCTACGAGCAGTACTTC. The genes are TRBV7-9 and TRBJ2-7, with D tentatively TRBD1 (6 bases). Trimming removed 3 bases from V and 0 bases from J, with 9 bases in between. The CDR3 consists of 14 residues. Looked up from germline, CDR1 is SEHNR and CDR2 is FQNEAQ (reference sequence).

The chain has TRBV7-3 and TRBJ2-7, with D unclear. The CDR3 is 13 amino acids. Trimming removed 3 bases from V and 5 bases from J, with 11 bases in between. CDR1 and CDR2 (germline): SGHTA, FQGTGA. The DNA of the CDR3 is TGTGCCAGCAGCTTCGCTCCAGCGAACGAGCAGTACTTC. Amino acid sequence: CASSFAPANEQYF.

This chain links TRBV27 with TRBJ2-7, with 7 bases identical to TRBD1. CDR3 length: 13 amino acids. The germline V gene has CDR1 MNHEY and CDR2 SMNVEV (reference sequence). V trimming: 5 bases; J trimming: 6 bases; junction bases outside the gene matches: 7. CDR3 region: CASSRGQVGEQYF. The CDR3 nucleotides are TGTGCCAGCAGTCGAGGACAGGTGGGCGAGCAGTACTTC.

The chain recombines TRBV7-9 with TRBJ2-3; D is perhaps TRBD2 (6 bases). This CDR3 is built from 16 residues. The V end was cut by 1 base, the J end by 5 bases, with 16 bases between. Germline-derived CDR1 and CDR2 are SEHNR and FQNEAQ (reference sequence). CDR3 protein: CASSLDQGGAEDTQYF. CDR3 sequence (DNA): TGTGCCAGCAGCTTAGATCAGGGAGGTGCGGAAGATACGCAGTATTTT.

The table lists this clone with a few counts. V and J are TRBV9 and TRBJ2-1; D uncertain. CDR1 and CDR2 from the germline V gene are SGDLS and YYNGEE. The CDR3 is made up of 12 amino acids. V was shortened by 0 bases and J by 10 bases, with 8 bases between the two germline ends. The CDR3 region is CASSVDEREQFF. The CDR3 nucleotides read TGTGCCAGCAGCGTAGACGAGAGGGAGCAGTTCTTC.

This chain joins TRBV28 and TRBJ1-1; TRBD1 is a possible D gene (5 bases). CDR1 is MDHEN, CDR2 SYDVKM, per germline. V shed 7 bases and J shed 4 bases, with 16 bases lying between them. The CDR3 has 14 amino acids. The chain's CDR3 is CASINPRVPTEAFF. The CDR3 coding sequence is TGTGCCAGCATCAATCCCAGGGTCCCCACTGAAGCTTTCTTT.

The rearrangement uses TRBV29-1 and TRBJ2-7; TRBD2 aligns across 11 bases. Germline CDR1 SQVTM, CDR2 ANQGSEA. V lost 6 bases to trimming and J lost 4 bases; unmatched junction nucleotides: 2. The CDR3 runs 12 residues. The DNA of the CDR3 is TGCAGCGTCCTAGCGGGAGGTTACGAGCAGTACTTC. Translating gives CSVLAGGYEQYF.

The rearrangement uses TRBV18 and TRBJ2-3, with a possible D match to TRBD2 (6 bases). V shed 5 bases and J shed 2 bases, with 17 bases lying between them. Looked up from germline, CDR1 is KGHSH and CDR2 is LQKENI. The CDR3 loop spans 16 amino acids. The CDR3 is CASSSPLRGDTDTQYF. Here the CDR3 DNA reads TGTGCCAGCTCATCCCCTCTGCGGGGAGACACAGATACGCAGTATTTT.

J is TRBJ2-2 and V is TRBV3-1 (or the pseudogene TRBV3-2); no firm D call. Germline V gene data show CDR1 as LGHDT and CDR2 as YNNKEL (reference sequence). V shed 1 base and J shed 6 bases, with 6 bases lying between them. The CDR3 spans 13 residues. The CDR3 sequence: CASSQGLAGELFF. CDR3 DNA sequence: TGTGCCAGCAGCCAAGGGCTAGCCGGGGAGCTGTTTTTT.

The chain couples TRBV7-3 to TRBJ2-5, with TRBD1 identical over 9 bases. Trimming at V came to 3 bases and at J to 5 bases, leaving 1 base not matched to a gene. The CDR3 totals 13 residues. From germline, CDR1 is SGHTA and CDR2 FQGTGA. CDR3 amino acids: CASSLGQGETQYF. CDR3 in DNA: TGTGCCAGCAGCTTGGGACAGGGTGAGACCCAGTACTTC. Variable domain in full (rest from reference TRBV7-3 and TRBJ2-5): GAGVSQTPSNKVTEKGKYVELRCDPISGHTALYWYRQSLGQGPEFLIYFQGTGAADDSGLPNDRFFAVRPEGSVSTLKIQRTERGDSAVYLCASSLGQGETQYFGPGTRLLVL.

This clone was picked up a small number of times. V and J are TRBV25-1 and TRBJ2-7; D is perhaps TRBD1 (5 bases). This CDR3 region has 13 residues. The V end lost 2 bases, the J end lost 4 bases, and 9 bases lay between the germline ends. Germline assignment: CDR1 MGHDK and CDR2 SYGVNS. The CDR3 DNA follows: TGTGCCAGCAGTGAAGGGGCCAGGTACGAGCAGTACTTC. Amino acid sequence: CASSEGARYEQYF.

DNA of the CDR3: TGTGCCAGCAGCGCAAGGACAGGAGCTTCACCCCTCCACTTT. Translating it yields CASSARTGASPLHF. The chain combines TRBV5-6 with TRBJ1-6; TRBD1 aligns across 7 bases. The ends lost 4 bases at V and 9 bases at J; junction bases unmatched: 7. This CDR3 has 14 amino acids. CDR1 SGHDT and CDR2 YYEEEE come from the germline V gene.

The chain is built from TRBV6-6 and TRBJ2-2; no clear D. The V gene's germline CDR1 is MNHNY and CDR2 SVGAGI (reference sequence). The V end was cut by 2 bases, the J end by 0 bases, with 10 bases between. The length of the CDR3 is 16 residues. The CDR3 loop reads CASSYRHNPNTGELFF. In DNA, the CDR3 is TGTGCCAGCAGTTACCGTCACAACCCGAACACCGGGGAGCTGTTTTTT.

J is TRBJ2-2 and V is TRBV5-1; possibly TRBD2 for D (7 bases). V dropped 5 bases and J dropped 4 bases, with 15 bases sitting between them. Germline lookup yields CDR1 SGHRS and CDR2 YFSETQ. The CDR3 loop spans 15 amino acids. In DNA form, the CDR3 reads TGCGCCAGCAGAGGGACGGGGGGCAGCACCGGGGAGCTGTTTTTT. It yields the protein CASRGTGGSTGELFF.

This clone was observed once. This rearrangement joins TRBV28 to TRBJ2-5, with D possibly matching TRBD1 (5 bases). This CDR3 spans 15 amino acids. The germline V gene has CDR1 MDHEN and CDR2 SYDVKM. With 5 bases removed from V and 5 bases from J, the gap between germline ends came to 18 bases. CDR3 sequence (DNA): TGTGCCAGCAGTCCCTCCGGCAGGGCAACGGAGACCCAGTACTTC. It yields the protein CASSPSGRATETQYF.

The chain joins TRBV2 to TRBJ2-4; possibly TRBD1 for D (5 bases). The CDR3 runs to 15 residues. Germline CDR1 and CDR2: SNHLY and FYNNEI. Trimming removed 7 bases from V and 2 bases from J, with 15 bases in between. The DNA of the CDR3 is TGTGCCAGCACGGAGCCGCAGGGATCCAAAAACATTCAGTACTTC. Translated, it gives CASTEPQGSKNIQYF.